This passage covers 23 T cell receptor beta chains from one sample sequenced in a study of blood T cell repertoires in COVID-19. Sequencing used immunoSEQ multiplex PCR; TCRdb keeps in-frame clones, though not all of them. The sample has tens of thousands of clones; roughly 84% are singletons. The sequenced material came from peripheral blood. These receptor sequences come from a woman older than 75 with acute or convalescent COVID-19.

The chain combines TRBV13 with TRBJ2-7, with 11 bases lining up with TRBD2. The junction had 8 bases not matched to a gene; V was cut back by 2 bases and J by 5 bases. The V gene's germline CDR1 is PRHDT and CDR2 FYEKMQ (reference sequence). The CDR3 runs to 16 residues. The CDR3 spells CASSLQTSGIFHEQYF. The CDR3 coding sequence is TGTGCCAGCAGCTTACAGACTAGCGGGATATTCCACGAGCAGTACTTC.

The J gene is TRBJ1-3, the V gene TRBV6-1; a weak D match, TRBD1 (5 bases). The CDR3 sequence is 14 residues long. Germline assignment: CDR1 MNHNS and CDR2 SASEGT. V lost 2 bases and J lost 2, with 7 bases in between. The CDR3 nucleotides are TGTGCCAGCAGTGAACAGGGAACTGGAAACACCATATATTTT. It is translated as CASSEQGTGNTIYF.

For the CDR3, the DNA is TGTGCCATCAGTGCCGCCGGGACACTGAACACCGGGGAGCTGTTTTTT. As protein: CAISAAGTLNTGELFF. The V and J genes are TRBV10-3 and TRBJ2-2, with D perhaps TRBD1 (6 bases). Germline-derived CDR1 and CDR2 are ENHRY and SYGVKD. V lost 4 bases and J lost 1, with 13 bases in between. CDR3 size: 16 residues.

This chain links TRBV4-2 with TRBJ1-2, with 10 nucleotides matching TRBD1. J was trimmed by 6 bases and V by 3 bases; bases with no gene match: 16. This CDR3 is 18 amino acids long. Germline CDR1 reads LGHNA; CDR2 reads YNFKEQ. The CDR3, as DNA: TGTGCCAGCAGCCAGGCCGGGACAGGGGACCCAATGGTGGATGGCTACACCTTC. The encoded protein is CASSQAGTGDPMVDGYTF.

The chain links TRBV5-6 to TRBJ2-3; 7 nucleotides align to TRBD1. The germline gives CDR1 SGHDT, CDR2 YYEEEE. CDR3 length equals 14 residues. The V segment lost 4 bases and the J segment 2 bases; nucleotides outside the gene matches: 4. The CDR3 is CASSPGTATDTQYF. As DNA, the CDR3 is TGTGCCAGCAGCCCGGGGACAGCCACAGATACGCAGTATTTT.

The sample holds a few counts of this clone. The chain links TRBV6-2 or TRBV6-3 to TRBJ1-2; TRBD1 matches 9 bases. Germline-derived CDR1 and CDR2 are MNHEY and SVGEGT. This CDR3 region has 13 residues. V gave up 5 bases and J gave up 6 bases; unmatched junction bases: 4. The CDR3 protein is CASSQTGGDGYTF. In DNA, the CDR3 is TGTGCCAGCAGTCAAACAGGGGGCGATGGCTACACCTTC.

V gene TRBV6-6 combines with J gene TRBJ1-2; 8 bases match TRBD1. V dropped 4 bases and J dropped 8; count of bases not matched to a gene: 9. Per germline, CDR1 MNHNY and CDR2 SVGAGI (reference sequence). This CDR3 region has 14 residues. Here the CDR3 reads CASSSADRGGGYTF. CDR3 bases: TGTGCCAGCAGTTCTGCCGACAGGGGAGGCGGCTACACCTTC.

V usage is TRBV30 and J usage is TRBJ2-3; TRBD2 agrees at 8 bases. The CDR3 spans 16 residues. Germline V gives CDR1 GTSNPN, CDR2 SVGIG (reference sequence). V dropped 0 bases and J dropped 0; count of bases not matched to a gene: 5. The DNA for the CDR3 is TGTGCCTGGAGTGTAGTGGCGGGGGGTAGCACAGATACGCAGTATTTT. Encoded protein: CAWSVVAGGSTDTQYF.

The DNA for the CDR3 is TGTGCCAGCAGCCTGGGGACAGGAGTAGCCAAAAACATTCAGTACTTC. As protein: CASSLGTGVAKNIQYF. The V call is TRBV5-8, the J call TRBJ2-4, with 8 bases identical to TRBD1. The V gene's germline CDR1 is SGHTS and CDR2 YDEGEE. The V gene end was trimmed by 4 bases and the J gene end by 0 bases; junction bases not matched to a gene: 6. The length of the CDR3 is 16 residues.

In DNA form, the CDR3 reads TGTGCCAGCAGCAAACCGGCGGGGGACACAGATACGCAGTATTTT. Translating gives CASSKPAGDTDTQYF. The V and J genes are TRBV6-2 or TRBV6-3 and TRBJ2-3; 7 bases agree with TRBD2. Germline V gene data show CDR1 as MNHEY and CDR2 as SVGEGT. V was clipped by 6 bases and J by 2 bases; unmatched bases: 8. The CDR3 sequence is 15 residues long.

This chain connects TRBV12-3 or TRBV12-4 to TRBJ2-7, with TRBD1 matching 10 bases. V dropped 6 bases and J dropped 5; count of bases not matched to a gene: 4. The CDR3 is made up of 13 amino acids. CDR3 bases: TGTGCCAGCAGCTCCGACAGGGGGCACGAGCAGTACTTC. It codes for CASSSDRGHEQYF.

CDR3 loop: CASSIDARNYGYTF. CDR3 nucleotide sequence: TGTGCCAGTAGTATAGATGCCAGGAACTATGGCTACACCTTC. The rearrangement joins TRBV19 to TRBJ1-2; D not certain. Germline values: CDR1 LNHDA, CDR2 SQIVND (reference sequence). The CDR3 is 14 amino acids. The V end was cut by 0 bases, the J end by 2 bases, with 7 bases between.

This clone appeared once. The chain is built from TRBV25-1 and TRBJ2-7, with 14 bases matching TRBD2. The J segment lost 7 bases and the V segment lost 4 bases, leaving 6 bases of the junction unmatched. CDR3 length equals 15 residues. CDR1 is MGHDK and CDR2 is SYGVNS in the germline V gene. The CDR3 spells CASSAPGLAGAEQYF. CDR3 bases: TGTGCCAGCAGTGCTCCGGGACTAGCGGGAGCGGAGCAGTACTTC.

The chain uses TRBV2 and TRBJ2-1; 8 nucleotides match TRBD2. Unmatched junction bases numbered 11, after V lost 1 base and J lost 9 bases. CDR3 size: 16 residues. Germline V gene lookup returns CDR1 SNHLY and CDR2 FYNNEI. The CDR3 DNA reads TGTGCCAGCAGTGAAGGCGGGGTAGCCGGGAGGGGTGAGCAGTTCTTC. This gives the protein CASSEGGVAGRGEQFF.

In this sample, this clone turned up once. This chain uses TRBV19 with TRBJ2-2; 8 bases fit TRBD1. There are 16 residues in the CDR3. The V segment lost 1 base and the J segment 3 bases; nucleotides outside the gene matches: 4. The germline gives CDR1 LNHDA, CDR2 SQIVND (reference sequence). DNA of the CDR3: TGTGCCAGTAGTATAGGCCAGGGGGCATACACCGGGGAGCTGTTTTTT. This codes for CASSIGQGAYTGELFF.

This rearrangement joins TRBV15 to TRBJ2-5, with 7 bases matching TRBD2. Germline lookup yields CDR1 LNHNV and CDR2 YYDKDF (reference sequence). Losses at the gene ends were 3 bases for V and 4 bases for J; bases not matched to a gene: 8. The CDR3 runs 15 residues. As DNA, the CDR3 is TGTGCCACCAGCAGTCCACACGGGGGGTTAGAGACCCAGTACTTC. This translates into CATSSPHGGLETQYF.

Concerning this clone: The sample holds other DNA sequences that translate to the same CDR3. The chain combines TRBV10-2 with TRBJ1-5, with 8 nucleotides matching TRBD1. Germline CDR1 WSHSY, CDR2 SAAADI. The ends lost 6 bases at V and 4 bases at J; junction bases unmatched: 2. The CDR3 is made up of 13 amino acids. In DNA, the CDR3 is TGCGCCAGCAGCGGACAGGGTAATCAGCCCCAGCATTTT. It encodes CASSGQGNQPQHF.

The rearrangement joins TRBV18 to TRBJ2-7, with D possibly matching TRBD1 (6 bases). The CDR3 extends over 13 amino acids. The ends were cut back, 3 bases at V and 5 bases at J, with 11 bases in the middle. CDR1 KGHSH and CDR2 LQKENI come from the germline V gene. The CDR3 here is CASSPPGVDEQYF. The CDR3 DNA follows: TGTGCCAGCTCACCCCCAGGGGTGGACGAGCAGTACTTC. The full variable domain, in which reference TRBV18 and TRBJ2-7 provide the parts outside the CDR3, is NAGVMQNPRHLVRRRGQEARLRCSPMKGHSHVYWYRQLPEEGLKFMVYLQKENIIDESGMPKERFSAEFPKEGPSILRIQQVVRGDSAAYFCASSPPGVDEQYFGPGTRLTVT.

This clone was found once. This rearrangement joins TRBV5-4 to TRBJ2-3, with TRBD2 identical over 11 bases. The germline CDR1 and CDR2 sequences are SGHNT and YYREEE (reference sequence). V shed 4 bases and J 4 bases; nucleotides not matched to a gene: 8. The CDR3 extends over 16 amino acids. The CDR3 nucleotides read TGTGCCAGCAGCCGGGCTCCTAGCGGGGGGCCAGATACGCAGTATTTT. It specifies CASSRAPSGGPDTQYF.

The chain links TRBV11-2 to TRBJ1-2; the D gene is possibly TRBD1 (5 bases). Trimming cost V 5 bases and J 1 base, with 8 bases left between them. This CDR3 contains 13 residues. The germline gives CDR1 SGHAT, CDR2 FQNNGV. CDR3 loop: CASSPDSNYGYTF. The CDR3 nucleotides read TGTGCCAGCAGCCCCGACAGTAACTATGGCTACACCTTC.

The table lists this clone with a count of one. This chain's CDR3 is CASSVGQGDVYEQYF. CDR3 bases: TGTGCCAGCAGCGTAGGACAGGGGGATGTTTACGAGCAGTACTTC. V and J are TRBV9 and TRBJ2-7; 9 bases are a match to TRBD1. With 0 bases clipped from V and 4 bases from J, the junction kept 5 bases outside the gene matches. Germline assignment: CDR1 SGDLS and CDR2 YYNGEE. CDR3 length equals 15 residues.

V is TRBV10-3 and J is TRBJ1-5, with 10 bases matching TRBD1. The CDR3 sequence is 14 residues long. CDR1 ENHRY and CDR2 SYGVKD come from the germline V gene. The ends lost 5 bases at V and 6 bases at J; junction bases unmatched: 4. DNA of the CDR3: TGTGCCATCAGTTTGGACAGGGGGAGTCAGCCCCAGCATTTT. Encoded protein: CAISLDRGSQPQHF.

This sequence joins TRBV7-2 and TRBJ1-3; tentatively, D is TRBD1 (5 bases). The CDR3 is 16 amino acids. The germline V and J ends were trimmed by 5 bases and 3 bases, with 17 bases remaining between them. Per the germline V gene, CDR1 is SGHTA and CDR2 is FQGNSA. DNA of the CDR3: TGTGCCAGCAGCCCTAGGCAGGGTAGGCATGGAAACACCATATATTTT. Translated, it gives CASSPRQGRHGNTIYF. The full variable domain, rest sourced from reference TRBV7-2 and TRBJ1-3, is GAGVSQSPSNKVTEKGKDVELRCDPISGHTALYWYRQSLGQGLEFLIYFQGNSAPDKSGLPSDRFSAERTGGSVSTLTIQRTQQEDSAVYLCASSPRQGRHGNTIYFGEGSWLTVV.